These 25 T cell receptor beta chains share one sample of origin, sequenced in a study of blood T cell repertoires in COVID-19. This table comes from immunoSEQ multiplex PCR, and its TCRdb copy is limited to in-frame clones, with some not included. The data hold under 300,000 clones, with approximately 86% observed a single time. Sequencing was performed on PBMCs or T cells enriched from blood (not recorded which). The receptors shown here come from a woman aged 40 to 50 with acute COVID-19.

The V gene is TRBV19, the J gene TRBJ2-2, with no clear D. The germline V gene encodes CDR1 LNHDA and CDR2 SQIVND (reference sequence). V was pared by 5 bases and J by 6 bases, with 19 bases between. The CDR3 loop spans 16 amino acids. In DNA form, the CDR3 reads TGTGCCAGTAGTCTCCCGACACGAGAGATGTCCGGGGAGCTGTTTTTT. This gives the protein CASSLPTREMSGELFF.

The J gene is TRBJ2-3, the V gene TRBV5-1, with TRBD1 identical over 7 bases. CDR3 length equals 13 residues. With 3 bases clipped from V and 4 bases from J, the junction kept 2 bases outside the gene matches. CDR1 is SGHRS and CDR2 is YFSETQ in the germline V gene. Written as DNA, the CDR3 is TGCGCCAGCAGCTACGGACAGGCAGATACGCAGTATTTT. This sequence encodes CASSYGQADTQYF.

This clone has at least ten counts. The junction departs from germline at one end; a sequencing error may be responsible. J is TRBJ2-7 and V is TRBV6-5; a possible D gene is TRBD2 (6 bases). Germline loops: CDR1 MNHEY, CDR2 SVGAGI. The CDR3 covers 14 residues. The DNA for the CDR3 is TGTGCCACTAAACCGGGGACTCAATCCTTCGAGCAGTACTTC. Its protein product is CATKPGTQSFEQYF.

The rearrangement links TRBV23-1 to TRBJ1-5; TRBD1 matches 11 bases. TRBV23-1 is known as an ORF, though its function is uncertain. The CDR3 is 15 amino acids. Trimming took 6 bases from V and 4 from J; bases not matched to a gene: 5. The CDR3 region has the DNA TGCGCCAGCAGATCCGGGACAGGGGGAAATCAGCCCCAGCATTTT. Translating it yields CASRSGTGGNQPQHF.

This clone was observed a handful of times. The chain has TRBV19 and TRBJ1-5; unclear D gene. V dropped 4 bases and J dropped 0 bases, with 10 bases sitting between them. This CDR3 is 15 amino acids long. Per the germline V gene, CDR1 is LNHDA and CDR2 is SQIVND (reference sequence). CDR3 in amino acids: CASSRRYDSNQPQHF. The CDR3 region has the DNA TGTGCCAGTAGTAGGCGGTACGATAGCAATCAGCCCCAGCATTTT.

Written as DNA, the CDR3 is TGTGCCAGCAGCCCCGGGACTAGCGGGAGTGCTGACACCGGGGAGCTGTTTTTT. Protein sequence: CASSPGTSGSADTGELFF. The chain employs TRBV7-3 and TRBJ2-2, with TRBD2 identical over 14 bases. Germline V gene data show CDR1 as SGHTA and CDR2 as FQGTGA. Trimming at V came to 5 bases and at J to 3 bases, leaving 8 bases not matched to a gene. The CDR3 runs to 18 residues.

The J gene is TRBJ2-2, the V gene TRBV9, with 15 nucleotides matching TRBD2. V dropped 4 bases and J dropped 7; count of bases not matched to a gene: 14. Germline assignment: CDR1 SGDLS and CDR2 YYNGEE. The CDR3 contains 19 residues. Here the CDR3 DNA reads TGTGCCAGCAGCTTGAACCCTTTGGGGGGACTAGCGGGAGGCGGGGAGCTGTTTTTT. It codes for CASSLNPLGGLAGGGELFF.

V is TRBV29-1 and J is TRBJ2-1, with 8 bases identical to TRBD2. Losses at the gene ends were 4 bases for V and 6 bases for J; bases not matched to a gene: 5. The CDR3 extends over 13 amino acids. Germline CDR1 and CDR2: SQVTM and ANQGSEA. The CDR3, as DNA: TGCAGCGTTGCAGGACTAGCTGGCAATGAGCAGTTCTTC. This encodes CSVAGLAGNEQFF.

The chain is built from TRBV9 and TRBJ1-1; 12 nucleotides match TRBD1. The CDR3 extends over 18 amino acids. Germline V CDR1 and CDR2: SGDLS, YYNGEE. The V gene end was trimmed by 0 bases and the J gene end by 4 bases; junction bases not matched to a gene: 10. CDR3 nucleotides: TGTGCCAGCAGCGTAGATCCCCCGGGACAGGGGGCTTTCACTGAAGCTTTCTTT. This encodes CASSVDPPGQGAFTEAFF.

The rearrangement links TRBV3-1 (or the pseudogene TRBV3-2) to TRBJ2-7; 7 bases match TRBD2. Germline loops: CDR1 LGHDT, CDR2 YNNKEL (reference sequence). The CDR3 totals 17 residues. Germline trimming cut 3 bases from V and 0 bases from J; bases unmatched to any gene: 11. The DNA for the CDR3 is TGTGCCAGCAGCCAGCACATCGGGACTATCCCCTCCTACGAGCAGTACTTC. Protein product: CASSQHIGTIPSYEQYF.

The rearrangement links TRBV18 to TRBJ2-1; 9 bases align to TRBD2. Germline loops: CDR1 KGHSH, CDR2 LQKENI. The CDR3 consists of 16 residues. V lost 3 bases, J lost 13 bases, and 16 bases stayed unmatched. CDR3 in DNA: TGTGCCAGCTCACCCTCTAGCGGGATGAGTAGGGGACAACAGTTCTTC. It yields the protein CASSPSSGMSRGQQFF.

CDR3 sequence reads: CASSQDRGVDEQYF. CDR3 DNA: TGTGCCAGCAGCCAAGATCGGGGGGTCGACGAGCAGTACTTC. The chain couples TRBV14 to TRBJ2-7, with 7 bases fitting TRBD2. This CDR3 has 14 residues. CDR1 and CDR2 from the germline V gene are SGHDN and FVKESK. V lost 0 bases, J lost 5 bases, and 4 bases stayed unmatched.

The sample holds a few counts of this clone. The genes are TRBV5-8 and TRBJ2-6, with D possibly TRBD2 on 5 matching bases. CDR1 and CDR2 from the germline V gene are SGHTS and YDEGEE. This CDR3 is built from 15 residues. The V and J ends lost 2 bases and 3 bases respectively, with 9 bases between them. CDR3 bases: TGTGCCAGCAGCTTTCGGGGAAGTGGGGCCAACGTCCTGACTTTC. Amino acid sequence: CASSFRGSGANVLTF.

CDR3 sequence reads: CASSQGSSLAGGNEQYF. Here the CDR3 DNA reads TGCGCCAGCAGCCAAGGTAGTAGCCTAGCGGGAGGGAACGAGCAGTACTTC. V and J are TRBV4-1 and TRBJ2-7; 12 bases match TRBD2. CDR1 is MGHRA and CDR2 is YSYEKL in the germline V gene. V was pared by 1 base and J by 5 bases, with 9 bases of the junction left unmatched. The CDR3 is 17 residues long.

The rearrangement joins TRBV18 to TRBJ1-1; 12 bases align to TRBD1. The CDR3 has 17 residues. Germline V CDR1 and CDR2: KGHSH, LQKENI. V shed 4 bases and J 4 bases; nucleotides not matched to a gene: 10. The DNA of the CDR3 is TGTGCCAGCTCACAGTTGGGACAGGGGGCGGGGAGCACTGAAGCTTTCTTT. It yields the protein CASSQLGQGAGSTEAFF.

The sample holds a few counts of this clone. The rearrangement uses TRBV14 and TRBJ1-2; TRBD1 matches at 8 bases. The ends lost 5 bases at V and 2 bases at J; junction bases unmatched: 10. CDR3 size: 16 residues. The V gene's germline CDR1 is SGHDN and CDR2 FVKESK. CDR3 DNA sequence: TGTGCCAGCAGCGGGGACCAGGGGGCAGGGAACTATGGCTACACCTTC. Translating it yields CASSGDQGAGNYGYTF.

This sequence joins TRBV2 and TRBJ1-5, with 9 bases fitting TRBD1. Trimming took 6 bases from V and 6 from J; bases not matched to a gene: 15. Germline V gene data show CDR1 as SNHLY and CDR2 as FYNNEI. The CDR3 is 17 amino acids. The CDR3 region has the DNA TGTGCCAGCAGGCCTGGGAGGGGGACAGGGAGCTCTCAGCCCCAGCATTTT. Translating gives CASRPGRGTGSSQPQHF.

This chain joins TRBV14 and TRBJ2-5; the match to TRBD1 covers 9 bases. The CDR3 is 17 residues long. V shed 2 bases, J shed 3 bases, and the junction held 10 bases outside the gene matches. Germline CDR1 is SGHDN and CDR2 is FVKESK. In nucleotides, the CDR3 is TGTGCCAGCAGCCAAAGAACCGGGACAGGGCGCAAAGAGACCCAGTACTTC. It yields the protein CASSQRTGTGRKETQYF.

In its sample, this clone was seen once. The chain uses TRBV13 and TRBJ2-7, with 12 bases matching TRBD2. CDR1 and CDR2 from the germline V gene are PRHDT and FYEKMQ (reference sequence). V shed 5 bases, J shed 4 bases, and the junction held 9 bases outside the gene matches. The CDR3 sequence is 16 residues long. The CDR3, as DNA: TGTGCCAGCAGCCAACCGGGACTAGCGGGTACATACGAGCAGTACTTC. It yields the protein CASSQPGLAGTYEQYF.

This sequence joins TRBV2 and TRBJ2-7, with D unresolved. The CDR3 covers 11 residues. CDR1 SNHLY and CDR2 FYNNEI come from the germline V gene. Trimming pared 7 bases from V and 7 bases from J, leaving 11 bases between. The CDR3 bases are TGTGCCAGCATTAGCCTCCTAGAGCAGTACTTC. This codes for CASISLLEQYF.

The V and J genes are TRBV10-1 and TRBJ2-7; D gene uncertain. V was pared by 0 bases and J by 5 bases, with 14 bases between. CDR1 WNHNN and CDR2 SYGVQD come from the germline V gene (reference sequence). This CDR3 region has 15 residues. This chain's CDR3 is CASSESASSVNEQYF. CDR3 sequence (DNA): TGCGCCAGCAGTGAGTCGGCATCTTCCGTCAACGAGCAGTACTTC.

The chain couples TRBV5-1 to TRBJ1-1; D uncertain. This CDR3 is built from 14 residues. V dropped 0 bases and J dropped 2 bases, with 8 bases sitting between them. In germline, CDR1 is SGHRS, CDR2 YFSETQ. The CDR3 loop is CASSLAGSNTEAFF. In nucleotides, the CDR3 is TGCGCCAGCAGCTTGGCGGGTAGTAACACTGAAGCTTTCTTT.

Concerning this clone itself: Other DNA sequences within the sample encode an identical CDR3. This sequence joins TRBV27 and TRBJ1-1; no firm D call. The CDR3 covers 13 residues. Trimming took 0 bases from V and 3 from J, leaving 5 bases between them. Germline lookup yields CDR1 MNHEY and CDR2 SMNVEV (reference sequence). In nucleotides, the CDR3 is TGTGCCAGCAGTTTATCGGGAGACACTGAAGCTTTCTTT. This codes for CASSLSGDTEAFF.

This chain uses TRBV5-1 with TRBJ1-3; D is possibly TRBD1 (6 bases). CDR3 length: 14 residues. Germline CDR1 SGHRS, CDR2 YFSETQ. Deletions cut 4 bases from V and 3 bases from J, with 11 bases between. CDR3 sequence: CASSSRGSGNTIYF. CDR3 nucleotides: TGCGCCAGCAGCAGCAGGGGAAGTGGAAACACCATATATTTT. The full variable domain, rest sourced from reference TRBV5-1 and TRBJ1-3, is KAGVTQTPRYLIKTRGQQVTLSCSPISGHRSVSWYQQTPGQGLQFLFEYFSETQRNKGNFPGRFSGRQFSNSRSEMNVSTLELGDSALYLCASSSRGSGNTIYFGEGSWLTVV.

The CDR3 spells CASRGTGIGDEKLFF. For the CDR3, the DNA is TGCGCCAGCAGGGGGACAGGGATTGGTGACGAAAAACTGTTTTTT. This rearrangement joins TRBV5-1 to TRBJ1-4; 9 bases match TRBD1. The CDR3 is made up of 15 amino acids. Germline CDR1 reads SGHRS; CDR2 reads YFSETQ. Trimming took 5 bases from V and 8 from J; bases not matched to a gene: 10.